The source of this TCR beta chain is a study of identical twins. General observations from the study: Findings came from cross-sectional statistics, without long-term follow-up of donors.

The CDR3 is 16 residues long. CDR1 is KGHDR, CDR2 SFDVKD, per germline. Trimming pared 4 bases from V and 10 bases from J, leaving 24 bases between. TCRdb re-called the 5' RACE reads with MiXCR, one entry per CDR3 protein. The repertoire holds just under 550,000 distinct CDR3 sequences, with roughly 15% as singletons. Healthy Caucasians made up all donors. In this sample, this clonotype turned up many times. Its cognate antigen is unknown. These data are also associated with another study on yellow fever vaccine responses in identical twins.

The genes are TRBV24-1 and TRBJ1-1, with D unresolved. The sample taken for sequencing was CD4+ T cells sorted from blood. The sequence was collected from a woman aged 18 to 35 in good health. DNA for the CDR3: TGTGCCACCAGTGACCCTACAACCGACGTCCCAATGGGAGCTTTCTTT. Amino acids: CATSDPTTDVPMGAFF.